The clone carrying this T cell receptor beta chain was counted ten times or more. What it binds is not known. All unsorted peripheral T cells were captured because whole blood was used without fractionation. This entry belongs to a study of HIV-infected patients and healthy controls. Germline V gene sequence: CDR1 SGDLS, CDR2 YYNGEE. Trimming took off 0 bases at V and 0 bases at J, with 13 bases between the two ends. This CDR3 is built from 16 residues. Study-wide points: Apparent post-therapy Gini recovery among HIV-infected patients was not reproduced with size-matched repertoires.

450 to 600 ng RNA was reverse transcribed with alpha and beta constant-region primers. Each of the alpha and beta chains got its own library through chain-specific third strand synthesis with indices. A 5' RACE adapter with a random hexamer and the SP2 primer site was joined to cDNA. TCRdb processed the 5' RACE reads anew with MiXCR; each CDR3 protein has one entry. The sample shows about 8,300 distinct CDR3 sequences, more than 8.5% of them seen only once. The specimen was blood, collected before antiretroviral therapy. The sequence was obtained from an adult with HIV infection. This sequence joins TRBV9 and TRBJ2-7; weak D call: TRBD2 (6 bases). Here the CDR3 reads CASSVGMGGSSYEQYF. In DNA form, the CDR3 reads TGTGCCAGCAGCGTAGGGATGGGAGGAAGCTCCTACGAGCAGTACTTC.